This T cell receptor (beta chain) was found in a study of spatial heterogeneity in lung cancer. Study-level findings and limits: Tracking of tumor mutation counts was seen in expanded intratumoral alpha and beta TCR counts.

Regarding time point: sample taken at primary tumor resection. MiXCR was run by TCRdb on the 5' RACE reads, yielding one entry per CDR3 protein. Of some 23,000 distinct CDR3 sequences in the sample, roughly 8.6% were seen once. Ten or more counts support this clonotype. Its antigen is not known. The CDR3 covers 12 residues. Germline V CDR1 and CDR2: SGDLS, YYNGEE. V lost 8 bases to trimming and J lost 0 bases, with 3 bases between them. Sample: lung tumor tissue, taken at surgery. This chain joins TRBV9 and TRBJ2-6; unclear D gene. The TCR comes from a male donor with early-stage non-small cell lung cancer. The CDR3 loop reads CASYSGANVLTF. In DNA form, the CDR3 reads TGTGCCAGTTACTCTGGGGCCAACGTCCTGACTTTC.